The 23 T cell receptor beta chains given below trace back to one sample, sequenced in a study of tumour-infiltrating T cells in Burkitt lymphoma. Generated by immunoSEQ multiplex PCR, the TCRdb table keeps only in-frame clones and is missing some. The sample lists 3,500 or so clones; more than 10% were seen once. Sequenced: tumor tissue. Receptors originate from a human donor with Burkitt lymphoma.

This chain links TRBV5-1 with TRBJ1-1; D possibly corresponds to TRBD1 (6 bases). Trimming cost V 1 base and J 1 base, with 11 bases left between them. The CDR3 totals 15 residues. Germline V gene sequence: CDR1 SGHRS, CDR2 YFSETQ. CDR3 in amino acids: CASSLKGGRNTEAFF. CDR3 bases: TGCGCCAGCAGCTTGAAAGGGGGGCGGAACACTGAAGCTTTCTTT.

There are a few counts of this clone. The V gene is TRBV6-1, the J gene TRBJ1-5, with D uncertain. This CDR3 is 13 amino acids long. In germline, CDR1 is MNHNS, CDR2 SASEGT. Trimming left V 8 bases short and J 4 bases short, with 12 bases between. The CDR3 sequence is CASGYLGNQPQHF. CDR3 DNA: TGTGCCAGCGGTTATTTGGGGAATCAGCCCCAGCATTTT.

The rearrangement links TRBV10-2 to TRBJ1-2, with a weak D call TRBD1 (6 bases). The CDR3 totals 14 residues. Between the trimmed V and J ends, which lost 3 bases and 2 bases, there was a span of 10 bases. CDR1 is WSHSY, CDR2 SAAADI, per germline. The CDR3 region is CASSDTGANYGYTF. Written as DNA, the CDR3 is TGCGCCAGCAGTGATACGGGGGCGAACTATGGCTACACCTTC.

This chain connects TRBV19 to TRBJ1-2, with 9 nucleotides matching TRBD1. V was clipped by 4 bases and J by 3 bases; unmatched bases: 6. This CDR3 comprises 15 residues. The germline gives CDR1 LNHDA, CDR2 SQIVND (reference sequence). The CDR3 sequence: CASSTPGTGYYGYTF. CDR3 bases: TGTGCCAGTAGTACTCCCGGGACAGGGTACTATGGCTACACCTTC. Filled out from reference TRBV19 and TRBJ1-2, the complete variable domain reads DGGITQSPKYLFRKEGQNVTLSCEQNLNHDAMYWYRQDPGQGLRLIYYSQIVNDFQKGDIAEGYSVSREKKESFPLTVTSAQKNPTAFYLCASSTPGTGYYGYTFGSGTRLTVV.

The chain employs TRBV4-1 and TRBJ2-5; D gene unclear. The ends were cut back, 2 bases at V and 1 base at J, with 8 bases in the middle. Germline lookup yields CDR1 MGHRA and CDR2 YSYEKL. The CDR3 is 14 amino acids. The CDR3 region has the DNA TGCGCCAGCAGCCAATCCGTGAGCCAAGAGACCCAGTACTTC. This gives the protein CASSQSVSQETQYF.

This clone turned up a few times. The V and J genes are TRBV13 and TRBJ2-7, with a tentative D call TRBD1 (6 bases). There are 15 residues in the CDR3. The V end lost 1 base, the J end lost 5 bases, and 15 bases lay between the germline ends. Per the germline V gene, CDR1 is PRHDT and CDR2 is FYEKMQ (reference sequence). CDR3 protein: CASSLASEQGHEQYF. The CDR3 nucleotides are TGTGCCAGCAGCTTAGCCTCAGAACAGGGCCACGAGCAGTACTTC.

In its sample, this clone was seen a few times. V is TRBV30 and J is TRBJ2-4; tentative D call: TRBD1 (6 bases). Per germline, CDR1 GTSNPN and CDR2 SVGIG (reference sequence). V lost 0 bases and J lost 0, with 12 bases in between. The CDR3 runs 16 residues. The CDR3 spells CAWSVQQGRAKNIQYF. CDR3 nucleotides: TGTGCCTGGAGTGTACAACAGGGTAGAGCCAAAAACATTCAGTACTTC.

This clone is deemed large. This rearrangement joins TRBV7-2 to TRBJ1-1; tentatively, D is TRBD1 (6 bases). The V gene lost 3 bases and the J gene lost 6 bases, with 8 bases spanning the gap. The CDR3 is made up of 12 amino acids. Germline V CDR1 and CDR2: SGHTA, FQGNSA. CDR3 in amino acids: CASSLGGPEAFF. The CDR3 nucleotides are TGTGCCAGCAGCTTGGGGGGGCCTGAAGCTTTCTTT.

This clone turned up a few times. V usage is TRBV29-1 and J usage is TRBJ1-2; D not certain. Trimming cost V 6 bases and J 6 bases, with 11 bases left between them. The CDR3 runs to 11 residues. Germline V lookup: CDR1 SQVTM, CDR2 ANQGSEA. The CDR3 spells CSVEIVDGYTF. In nucleotides, the CDR3 is TGCAGCGTGGAAATCGTAGATGGCTACACCTTC.

This clone showed up just a few times. This chain links TRBV4-2 with TRBJ2-7; TRBD2 matches 12 bases. CDR1 and CDR2 (germline): LGHNA, YNFKEQ. With V trimmed by 1 base and J by 7 bases, 2 bases remained unmatched. The CDR3 extends over 14 amino acids. The CDR3 DNA reads as TGTGCCAGCAGCCAAGGGACTAGCGGGGATGAGCAGTACTTC. This codes for CASSQGTSGDEQYF.

The chain joins TRBV15 to TRBJ2-7; D tentatively reads TRBD1 or TRBD2 (5 bases each). This CDR3 has 15 residues. CDR1 and CDR2 from the germline V gene are LNHNV and YYDKDF (reference sequence). V was pared by 0 bases and J by 1 base, with 10 bases between. The CDR3 region is CATSREGDGSYEQYF. The DNA for the CDR3 is TGTGCCACCAGCAGAGAGGGGGACGGGTCCTACGAGCAGTACTTC.

This rearrangement joins TRBV4-3 to TRBJ1-6; possibly TRBD1 for D (5 bases). The CDR3 loop spans 14 amino acids. The V and J ends lost 1 base and 13 bases respectively, with 14 bases between them. From germline, CDR1 is LGHNA and CDR2 YSLEER. CDR3 in amino acids: CASSQVGEEWPLHF. The CDR3 nucleotides read TGCGCCAGCAGCCAAGTAGGGGAGGAATGGCCCCTCCACTTT.

The J gene is TRBJ2-7, the V gene TRBV4-1; D is uncertain. The V end was cut by 1 base, the J end by 2 bases, with 6 bases between. The length of the CDR3 is 13 residues. Germline values: CDR1 MGHRA, CDR2 YSYEKL. CDR3 amino acids: CASSQGATYEQYF. In DNA form, the CDR3 reads TGCGCCAGCAGCCAAGGAGCTACCTACGAGCAGTACTTC.

The chain joins TRBV13 to TRBJ2-5; tentative D call: TRBD2 (6 bases). The length of the CDR3 is 11 residues. CDR1 and CDR2 (germline): PRHDT, FYEKMQ (reference sequence). The ends were cut back, 5 bases at V and 5 bases at J, with 6 bases in the middle. The CDR3 region has the DNA TGTGCCAGCAGCGGAGGGGAGACCCAGTACTTC. Translation gives CASSGGETQYF.

The chain has TRBV11-2 and TRBJ2-4; 9 nucleotides align to TRBD2. CDR3 size: 16 residues. In germline, CDR1 is SGHAT, CDR2 FQNNGV. The trim removed 1 base at V and 3 bases at J, leaving 4 bases unmatched. The DNA for the CDR3 is TGTGCCAGCAGCTTAGGCGGGGGGGCCAGCAAAAACATTCAGTACTTC. Translation gives CASSLGGGASKNIQYF.

This clone was seen a handful of times. V is TRBV18 and J is TRBJ2-4; TRBD2 agrees at 7 bases. The germline V gene has CDR1 KGHSH and CDR2 LQKENI. Losses at the gene ends were 4 bases for V and 5 bases for J; bases not matched to a gene: 2. CDR3 size: 13 residues. The CDR3, as DNA: TGTGCCAGCTCACAGGGGAGGGAAAACATTCAGTACTTC. This encodes CASSQGRENIQYF. Full variable domain (rest looked up from reference TRBV18 and TRBJ2-4): NAGVMQNPRHLVRRRGQEARLRCSPMKGHSHVYWYRQLPEEGLKFMVYLQKENIIDESGMPKERFSAEFPKEGPSILRIQQVVRGDSAAYFCASSQGRENIQYFGAGTRLSVL.

There are a few counts of this clone. The chain joins TRBV30 to TRBJ1-3; D not certain. The V end was cut by 5 bases, the J end by 0 bases, with 11 bases between. CDR1 GTSNPN and CDR2 SVGIG come from the germline V gene (reference sequence). This CDR3 contains 14 residues. For the CDR3, the DNA is TGTGCCTGGTTCGCGGCCTACTCTGGAAACACCATATATTTT. It translates to CAWFAAYSGNTIYF.

V usage is TRBV5-4 and J usage is TRBJ1-5; D perhaps matches TRBD1 (6 bases). V shed 5 bases and J shed 10 bases, with 19 bases lying between them. Germline values: CDR1 SGHNT, CDR2 YYREEE (reference sequence). The CDR3 consists of 14 residues. The CDR3 region has the DNA TGTGCCAGCAGTAGTGGACAGATTAAAGGACCCCAGCATTTT. Translated: CASSSGQIKGPQHF.

The genes are TRBV5-1 and TRBJ2-5, with D perhaps TRBD2 (5 bases). Trimming left V 6 bases short and J 3 bases short, with 12 bases between. CDR1 is SGHRS and CDR2 is YFSETQ in the germline V gene. This CDR3 has 13 amino acids. This CDR3 reads CASMGVVKETQYF. The CDR3, as DNA: TGCGCCAGCATGGGAGTAGTTAAAGAGACCCAGTACTTC.

This chain links TRBV6-1 with TRBJ1-5, with TRBD1 matching over 7 bases. CDR3 length equals 16 residues. Germline loops: CDR1 MNHNS, CDR2 SASEGT. The V and J ends lost 0 bases and 4 bases, in that order; junction bases with no gene match: 6. The CDR3 sequence is CASSEARTGRNQPQHF. DNA of the CDR3: TGTGCCAGCAGTGAAGCGCGGACAGGCCGAAATCAGCCCCAGCATTTT.

V gene TRBV29-1 combines with J gene TRBJ1-1; D ambiguous. This CDR3 region has 13 residues. The germline CDR1 and CDR2 sequences are SQVTM and ANQGSEA. V was trimmed by 5 bases and J by 1 base, leaving 11 bases between them. CDR3 in DNA: TGCAGCGTTTACTTCACAGAGAACACTGAAGCTTTCTTT. It encodes CSVYFTENTEAFF.

The J gene is TRBJ1-1, the V gene TRBV5-4; D not certain. From germline, CDR1 is SGHNT and CDR2 YYREEE (reference sequence). The CDR3 has 15 residues. With 3 bases removed from V and 0 bases from J, the gap between germline ends came to 12 bases. CDR3 residues: CASSSRAGMNTEAFF. Here the CDR3 DNA reads TGTGCCAGCAGCTCTCGTGCGGGGATGAACACTGAAGCTTTCTTT.

The V gene is TRBV6-5, the J gene TRBJ1-2; D gene uncertain. Germline V gene sequence: CDR1 MNHEY, CDR2 SVGAGI. V lost 2 bases and J lost 7, with 11 bases in between. There are 13 residues in the CDR3. This CDR3 reads CASSYGPRGGYTF. CDR3 in DNA: TGTGCCAGCAGTTACGGTCCCCGGGGTGGCTACACCTTC.